This TCR beta chain was captured in a study of blood T cells in healthy people across ages. Study-level results: In older individuals, TCR beta diversity per million T cells was lower, falling roughly linearly with age.

V lost 3 bases and J lost 1; bases outside the gene matches: 6. The CDR3 has 15 amino acids. Germline V lookup: CDR1 MNHEY, CDR2 SMNVEV (reference sequence). This clonotype appeared many times. Its cognate antigen is unknown. The authors ran a second PCR of about 7 to 12 cycles using a sample-barcoded 5' primer and a J-beta primer mix. Tagging of each cDNA molecule was performed by a template-switch adaptor with 12 random nucleotides. No fewer than 3 million CDR3-containing paired-end reads came from each sample. TCRdb re-called the 5' RACE reads with MiXCR, one entry per CDR3 protein. The data hold roughly 680,000 distinct CDR3 sequences, with approximately 52% observed a single time.

This sequence originates from a woman aged 80 or over in good health. Specimen: blood. The V and J genes are TRBV27 and TRBJ2-7, with TRBD1 identical over 7 bases. The CDR3 spells CASSLLGTASYEQYF. The CDR3 coding sequence is TGTGCCAGCAGTTTGCTCGGGACAGCGTCCTACGAGCAGTACTTC.